This T cell receptor (beta chain) was found in a study of cytomegalovirus exposure and HLA in healthy donors. The PCR made use of 60 Vbeta and 13 Jbeta primers. In the original analysis: Around 12 million of 75 million to 85 million unique TCR beta chains were shared, per a later count. Generated by immunoSEQ multiplex PCR, the TCRdb table keeps only in-frame clones and is missing some. V, J and clone size reflect that table, while D and trimming were determined from the DNA. The data contain over 110,000 clones, around 78% of them singletons. V lost 5 bases and J lost 8; bases outside the gene matches: 9. The CDR3 length is 16 residues. The germline V gene has CDR1 MNHEY and CDR2 SMNVEV (reference sequence).

The sample was PBMCs. The clonotype originates from a woman aged 40 to 55 in good health and CMV-seropositive. The chain carries TRBV27 and TRBJ2-1, with 13 bases identical to TRBD2. This chain's CDR3 is CASSVGTSGTVDEQFF. The CDR3 DNA sequence: TGTGCCAGCAGTGTCGGGACTAGCGGGACGGTCGATGAGCAGTTCTTC.